The present TCR beta chain was sequenced within a study of blood T cell repertoires in COVID-19. Study background: The samples span acute and convalescent COVID-19 from the United States, Italy and Spain. The cDNA or gDNA used as material had been derived from T cells, B-cell-depleted T cells, or PBMCs.

Per the authors' pipeline: For nucleated cells, counts were estimated from reference gene primer amplification. Only in-frame clones appear in the TCRdb table, and some are missing; sequencing was by immunoSEQ multiplex PCR. The V and J calls and clone size come from that table; D and trimming were worked out from the DNA. Among roughly 49,000 clones, 65% to 85% were seen once, and the ten largest hold 5.5% to 6.5%. This CDR3 has 17 amino acids. The germline gives CDR1 SGHKS, CDR2 YYEKEE (reference sequence). V lost 4 bases and J lost 0, with 14 bases in between. This clonotype originated in a woman of 80 years or more with acute or convalescent COVID-19. The source material was peripheral blood. The J gene is TRBJ2-6, the V gene TRBV5-5, with D hard to call. The DNA of the CDR3 is TGTGCCAGCAGCCATTCAACGGGTTACTCTGGGGCCAACGTCCTGACTTTC. Encoded protein: CASSHSTGYSGANVLTF.